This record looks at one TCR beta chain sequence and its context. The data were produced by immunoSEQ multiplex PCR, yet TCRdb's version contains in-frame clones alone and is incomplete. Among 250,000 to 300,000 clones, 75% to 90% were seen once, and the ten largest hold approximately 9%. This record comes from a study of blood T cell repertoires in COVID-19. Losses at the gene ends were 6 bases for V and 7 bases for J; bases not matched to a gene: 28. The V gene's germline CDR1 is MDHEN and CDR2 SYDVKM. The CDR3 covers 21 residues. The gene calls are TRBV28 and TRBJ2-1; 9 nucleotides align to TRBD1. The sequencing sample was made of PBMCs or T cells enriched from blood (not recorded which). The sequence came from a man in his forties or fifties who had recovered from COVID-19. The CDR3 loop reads CASSDTGGGRQRREYWNEQFF. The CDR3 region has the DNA TGTGCCAGCAGCGACACAGGGGGCGGTCGACAAAGGCGGGAGTACTGGAATGAGCAGTTCTTC.